This T cell receptor (beta chain) was profiled in a study of T-cell memory formation after mild COVID-19. As for the study in general: TCR clusters were mostly donor specific. General study findings and limits: Balance between CD4 and CD8 was seen in clones contracting day 15 to 85, and a CD4+ lean was seen in later expanders. Still unconfirmed is whether the second-wave clones peaking on day 37 recognized SARS-CoV-2. The study detected some responding clones in pre-infection memory, suggesting cross-reactive memory joined.

Comment on this clonotype: Its target is unknown.

CDR1 and CDR2 (germline): MNHEY, SVGEGT. With 2 bases clipped from V and 3 bases from J, the junction kept 4 bases outside the gene matches. The length of the CDR3 is 14 residues. From the 5' RACE reads, TCRdb called clonotypes with MiXCR, one entry per CDR3 protein. The data show hundreds of thousands of distinct CDR3 sequences, around 15% seen once. The material sequenced was PBMCs or a T cell subset sorted from them (not recorded which). This clonotype originated in an adult woman who had mild COVID-19 (a few samples of this study predate the infection). Cell type and time point are not known. This chain connects TRBV6-2 or TRBV6-3 to TRBJ2-7; 7 nucleotides match TRBD1. The CDR3 protein is CASSYRGLNYEQYF. The CDR3 coding sequence is TGTGCCAGCAGTTACAGGGGGCTAAACTACGAGCAGTACTTC.